This T cell receptor beta chain is drawn from a study of cytomegalovirus exposure and HLA in healthy donors. The V and J ends lost 4 bases and 1 base respectively, with 11 bases between them. The CDR3 is 15 residues long. Germline values: CDR1 MNHNS, CDR2 SASEGT. Overall study results and limits: Reports showed the classifier diagnosing cytomegalovirus status with high specificity and sensitivity. Within the 120 or so validation repertoires, first-cohort TCR clusters tended to co-occur, according to a later analysis.

To note about this clone: Antigen specificity is unknown.

Here immunoSEQ multiplex PCR was the method, and the copy in TCRdb shows in-frame clones only, minus some. Of approximately 240,000 clones in the sample, 90% to 95% were seen once. The genes are TRBV6-1 and TRBJ1-5; no definite D call. This TCR derives from a woman between 18 and 30 years old in good health and CMV-seronegative. The sample comprised PBMCs. CDR3 bases: TGTGCCAGCAGTGGGGGAGCCGACAGCAATCAGCCCCAGCATTTT. The encoded protein is CASSGGADSNQPQHF.